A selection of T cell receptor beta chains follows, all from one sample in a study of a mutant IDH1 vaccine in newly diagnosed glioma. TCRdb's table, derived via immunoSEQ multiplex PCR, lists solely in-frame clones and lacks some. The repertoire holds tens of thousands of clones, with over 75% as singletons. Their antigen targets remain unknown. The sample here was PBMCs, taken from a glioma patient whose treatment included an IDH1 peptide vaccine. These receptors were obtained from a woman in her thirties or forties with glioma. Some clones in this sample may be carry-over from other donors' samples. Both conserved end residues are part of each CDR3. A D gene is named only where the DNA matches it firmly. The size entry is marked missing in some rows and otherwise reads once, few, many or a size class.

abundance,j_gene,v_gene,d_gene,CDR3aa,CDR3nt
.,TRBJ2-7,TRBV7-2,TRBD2,CASSLNLAGGPYEQYF,TGTGCCAGCAGCTTAAATCTAGCGGGGGGGCCCTACGAGCAGTACTTC
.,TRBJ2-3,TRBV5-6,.,CASSLERTTQYF,TGTGCCAGCAGCCTGGAGCGGACTACGCAGTATTTT
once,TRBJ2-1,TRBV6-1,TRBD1,CASRAYRGNEQFF,TGTGCCAGCAGGGCGTACAGGGGGAATGAGCAGTTCTTC
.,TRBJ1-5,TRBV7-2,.,CASSNRRVASNQPQHF,TGTGCCAGCAGCAACAGACGGGTAGCTAGCAATCAGCCCCAGCATTTT
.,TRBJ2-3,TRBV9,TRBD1,CASSVDGDRGDTQYF,TGTGCCAGCAGCGTAGACGGTGACAGGGGAGATACGCAGTATTTT
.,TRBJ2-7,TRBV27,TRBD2,CASSLGPGTSGRAGYEQYF,TGTGCCAGCAGTTTGGGACCCGGGACTAGCGGGAGGGCCGGTTACGAGCAGTACTTC
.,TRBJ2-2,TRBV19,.,CASSDWRGTGELFF,TGTGCCAGTAGTGACTGGAGGGGCACCGGGGAGCTGTTTTTT
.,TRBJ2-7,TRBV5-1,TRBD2,CASSLGGSSYEQYF,TGCGCCAGCAGCTTGGGCGGGAGCTCCTACGAGCAGTACTTC
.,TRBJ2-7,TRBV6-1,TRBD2,CASSEIRGGPYEQYF,TGTGCCAGCAGTGAGATCCGGGGGGGCCCCTACGAGCAGTACTTC
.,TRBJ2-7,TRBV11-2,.,CASVGPSYEQYF,TGTGCCAGCGTCGGGCCGTCCTACGAGCAGTACTTC
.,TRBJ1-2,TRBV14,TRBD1,CASSQVGQGYTGGYTF,TGTGCCAGCAGCCAAGTTGGACAGGGCTATACCGGTGGCTACACCTTC
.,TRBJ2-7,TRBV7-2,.,CASSRNRAGEQYF,TGTGCCAGCAGCCGGAACAGGGCTGGCGAGCAGTACTTC
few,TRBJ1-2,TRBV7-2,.,CASSLDRAWSYGYTF,TGTGCCAGCAGCTTAGACAGAGCCTGGAGCTATGGCTACACCTTC
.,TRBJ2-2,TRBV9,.,CASSVPRPGELFF,TGTGCCAGCAGCGTACCCAGACCCGGGGAGCTGTTTTTT
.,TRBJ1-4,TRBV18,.,CASSRGLSGEKLFF,TGTGCCAGCTCACGGGGGCTAAGCGGCGAAAAACTGTTTTTT
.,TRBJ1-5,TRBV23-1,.,CASSQRVRNSSRHQPQHF,TGCGCCAGCAGTCAAAGGGTAAGGAATTCGTCAAGGCATCAGCCCCAGCATTTT
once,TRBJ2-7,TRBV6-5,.,CASSSRPGAREQYF,TGTGCCAGCAGTTCACGTCCGGGGGCGAGGGAGCAGTACTTC
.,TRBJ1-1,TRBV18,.,CASSPGRGMGSEAFF,TGTGCCAGCTCACCAGGTAGAGGGATGGGTTCTGAAGCTTTCTTT
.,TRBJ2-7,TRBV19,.,CASKRQGRSYEQYF,TGTGCCAGTAAAAGGCAGGGCCGCTCCTACGAGCAGTACTTC
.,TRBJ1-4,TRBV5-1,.,CASSYYRSTNEKLFF,TGCGCCAGCAGTTACTACAGGTCAACTAATGAAAAACTGTTCTTT
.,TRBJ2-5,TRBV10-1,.,CASSEGRLYQETQYF,TGCGCCAGCAGTGAAGGACGGTTGTACCAAGAGACCCAGTACTTC
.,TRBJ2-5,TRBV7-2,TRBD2,CASSPTSGGTQETQYF,TGTGCCAGCAGCCCCACTAGCGGGGGGACCCAAGAGACCCAGTACTTC
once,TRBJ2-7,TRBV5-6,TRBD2,CASSPGLAAYEQYF,TGTGCCAGCAGCCCCGGACTAGCGGCCTACGAGCAGTACTTC
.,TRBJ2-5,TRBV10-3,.,CAISFTAAQETQYF,TGTGCCATCAGTTTTACAGCAGCTCAAGAGACCCAGTACTTC
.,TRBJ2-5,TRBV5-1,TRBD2,CASSGRTSGQQETQYF,TGCGCCAGCAGCGGACGGACTAGCGGGCAGCAAGAGACCCAGTACTTC
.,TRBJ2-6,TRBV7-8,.,CASSLVFDRRSGANVLTF,TGTGCCAGCAGCTTAGTCTTCGACAGGCGTTCTGGGGCCAACGTCCTGACTTTC
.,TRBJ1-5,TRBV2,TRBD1,CASSRTGNQPQHF,TGTGCCAGCAGCCGGACAGGAAATCAGCCCCAGCATTTT
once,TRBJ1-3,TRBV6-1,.,CASSESVQRSSGNTIYF,TGTGCCAGCAGTGAATCGGTCCAAAGGAGCTCTGGAAACACCATATATTTT
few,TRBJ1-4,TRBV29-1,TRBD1,CSVDLTGSQKLFF,TGCAGCGTTGATCTGACAGGGAGTCAAAAACTGTTTTTT
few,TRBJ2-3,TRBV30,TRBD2,CAWSWTSGGVSTDTQYF,TGTGCCTGGAGTTGGACTAGCGGGGGGGTTAGCACAGATACGCAGTATTTT
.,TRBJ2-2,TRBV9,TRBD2,CASSELAGGVGPGELFF,TGTGCCAGCAGCGAACTAGCGGGGGGCGTAGGCCCCGGGGAGCTGTTTTTT
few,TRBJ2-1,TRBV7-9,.,CASSFRVGGINEQFF,TGTGCCAGCAGCTTTCGGGTCGGGGGTATCAATGAGCAGTTCTTC
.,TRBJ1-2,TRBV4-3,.,CASSQEGQTVSNYGYTF,TGCGCCAGCAGCCAAGAGGGCCAGACTGTCTCTAACTATGGCTACACCTTC
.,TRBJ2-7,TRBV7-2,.,CASSLPRGEQYF,TGTGCCAGCAGCCTTCCAAGGGGCGAGCAGTACTTC
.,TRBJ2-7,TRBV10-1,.,CASSGLVGREQYF,TGCGCCAGCAGTGGGTTGGTCGGTCGGGAGCAGTACTTC
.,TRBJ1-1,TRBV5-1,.,CASSYGRVQTEAFF,TGCGCCAGCAGCTATGGCAGGGTTCAGACTGAAGCTTTCTTT
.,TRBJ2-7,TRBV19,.,CASSMMGRYEQYF,TGTGCCAGTAGTATGATGGGACGGTACGAGCAGTACTTC